This TCR beta chain appears in the sequencing data of a study of shared clonotypes between healthy human individuals. It was around 180 ng DNA, about 30,000 T cell genomes, that sorted-subset replicate PCRs used. Original processing methods: ImmunoSEQ output lacked quality scores and full-length reads, limiting matched filtering. Using immunoSEQ multiplex PCR, the repertoire was profiled, and TCRdb retains in-frame clones only, with some absent. V, J and clone size are taken as reported in that table, and D and trimming were inferred from the DNA itself. The sample yields hundreds of thousands of clones, more than 95% seen once. Splitting the CD4+ cells yielded a CD45RA+ naive subset and a CD45RA-negative memory subset. Study outcomes and limitations: Among the subsets, naive ones generally showed larger estimated richness than memory ones.

On this clone: Its antigen is currently unknown.

The CDR3 extends over 14 amino acids. Per germline, CDR1 LNHDA and CDR2 SQIVND (reference sequence). The ends lost 5 bases at V and 4 bases at J; junction bases unmatched: 2. The TCR originated in a woman aged 30 to 39 in good health. Material: naive CD4+ T cells sorted from blood. Subset in this sample: CD45RA+ positively selected. The chain uses TRBV19 and TRBJ2-3; 11 bases match TRBD1. This chain's CDR3 is CASSVGQGADTQYF. The DNA for the CDR3 is TGTGCCAGTAGTGTGGGACAGGGGGCAGATACGCAGTATTTT. The complete variable domain, with remaining parts taken from reference TRBV19 and TRBJ2-3, reads DGGITQSPKYLFRKEGQNVTLSCEQNLNHDAMYWYRQDPGQGLRLIYYSQIVNDFQKGDIAEGYSVSREKKESFPLTVTSAQKNPTAFYLCASSVGQGADTQYFGPGTRLTVL.